This is a list of T cell receptor beta chains from one sample in a study of molecular identifiers for immune sequencing clone quantification. MiXCR, run by TCRdb on the PCR reads, gives a single entry per CDR3 protein. The sample consists of 460,000 or so distinct CDR3 sequences, about 26% of them appearing once. The sequencing input was naive CD8+ T cells from blood, with Jurkat cell RNA spiked in. The origin of the receptors is a human donor in good health. Some libraries in this study had Jurkat cell RNA spiked in. Both conserved end residues are part of each CDR3. Each record gives: J gene, D gene, V gene, clone size, CDR3 DNA, CDR3 protein. D genes are given only for firm matches. Expanded clones get a size class; other rows say once, few or many, or leave the size out.

J gene: TRBJ2-1; D gene: NA; V gene: TRBV30; clone size: few; CDR3 DNA: TGTGCCTGGAGCCCTCCGTCACTCTACAATGAGCAGTTCTTC; CDR3 protein: CAWSPPSLYNEQFF
J gene: TRBJ1-4; D gene: NA; V gene: TRBV27; clone size: NA; CDR3 DNA: TGTGCCAGCAGTCCAACGGGGGGCATTAATGAAAAACTGTTTTTT; CDR3 protein: CASSPTGGINEKLFF
J gene: TRBJ2-3; D gene: TRBD1; V gene: TRBV27; clone size: NA; CDR3 DNA: TGTGCCAGCAGTTCTGCGGTGACAGGGATTTTCACAGATACGCAGTATTTT; CDR3 protein: CASSSAVTGIFTDTQYF
J gene: TRBJ2-3; D gene: NA; V gene: TRBV19; clone size: many; CDR3 DNA: TGTGCCAGTAGTTCAGGACAGAACACAGATACGCAGTATTTT; CDR3 protein: CASSSGQNTDTQYF
J gene: TRBJ2-7; D gene: TRBD1; V gene: TRBV5-3; clone size: NA; CDR3 DNA: TGTGCCAGCAGTTATGGACAGGTGGCTTCCTACGAGCAGTACTTC; CDR3 protein: CASSYGQVASYEQYF
J gene: TRBJ1-5; D gene: NA; V gene: TRBV7-2; clone size: few; CDR3 DNA: TGTGCCAGCAGACGACAAAATGCAGGGAGCAATCAGCCCCAGCATTTT; CDR3 protein: CASRRQNAGSNQPQHF
J gene: TRBJ2-3; D gene: NA; V gene: TRBV30; clone size: few; CDR3 DNA: TGTGCCTGGAGTGCATCTCCTTTACTAGCTGATACGCAGTATTTT; CDR3 protein: CAWSASPLLADTQYF
J gene: TRBJ2-7; D gene: NA; V gene: TRBV30; clone size: few; CDR3 DNA: TGTGCCTGGAGTCGACTCCTCGGGTCCCCGGGACGGCAGCCCACCTACGAGCAGTACTTC; CDR3 protein: CAWSRLLGSPGRQPTYEQYF
J gene: TRBJ2-5; D gene: NA; V gene: TRBV5-6; clone size: many; CDR3 DNA: TGTGCCAGCAGCTTGGGCCTTACCCCAGAGACCCAGTACTTC; CDR3 protein: CASSLGLTPETQYF
J gene: TRBJ2-2; D gene: NA; V gene: TRBV15; clone size: NA; CDR3 DNA: TGTGCCACCAGCAGTTCAGGGGACACCGGGGAGCTGTTTTTT; CDR3 protein: CATSSSGDTGELFF
J gene: TRBJ2-3; D gene: NA; V gene: TRBV27; clone size: NA; CDR3 DNA: TGTGCCAGCAGTCTATCGTGGGGTAGCACAGATACGCAGTATTTT; CDR3 protein: CASSLSWGSTDTQYF
J gene: TRBJ2-1; D gene: NA; V gene: TRBV2; clone size: few; CDR3 DNA: TGTGCCAGCAGTGAAGGGCAGGGTAGAGCGATAAATGAGCAGTTCTTC; CDR3 protein: CASSEGQGRAINEQFF
J gene: TRBJ2-7; D gene: NA; V gene: TRBV5-1; clone size: NA; CDR3 DNA: TGCGCCAGCAGCTGGGAGTGGCAGAGCTCCTACGAGCAGTACTTC; CDR3 protein: CASSWEWQSSYEQYF
J gene: TRBJ2-3; D gene: NA; V gene: TRBV29-1; clone size: NA; CDR3 DNA: TGCAACGTTAAATTGGATACGCAGTATTTT; CDR3 protein: CNVKLDTQYF
J gene: TRBJ2-1; D gene: NA; V gene: TRBV7-6; clone size: few; CDR3 DNA: TGTGCCAGCAGCCAGGACTACCCCAATGAGCAGTTCTTC; CDR3 protein: CASSQDYPNEQFF
J gene: TRBJ2-5; D gene: NA; V gene: TRBV28; clone size: NA; CDR3 DNA: TGTGCCAGCAGTCCGGTGTATCAGGGTTTGGAGAAACCCCAGTACTTC; CDR3 protein: CASSPVYQGLEKPQYF
J gene: TRBJ2-1; D gene: NA; V gene: TRBV27; clone size: NA; CDR3 DNA: TGTGCCAGCAGCCGGACCGAAAGACATGAGCAGTTCTTC; CDR3 protein: CASSRTERHEQFF
J gene: TRBJ2-1; D gene: TRBD1; V gene: TRBV11-3; clone size: NA; CDR3 DNA: TGTGCCAGCAGCTTAGAGCTGGGACAGGGAAACAATGAGCAGTTCTTC; CDR3 protein: CASSLELGQGNNEQFF
J gene: TRBJ2-5; D gene: NA; V gene: TRBV6-5; clone size: NA; CDR3 DNA: TGTGCCAGCAGTTCCACACTAGGGGAGACCCAGTACTTC; CDR3 protein: CASSSTLGETQYF
J gene: TRBJ2-7; D gene: TRBD1; V gene: TRBV7-2; clone size: NA; CDR3 DNA: TGTGCCAGCAGCTTAAGGAGGGACAGGGGATTCTGGGAGCAGTACTTC; CDR3 protein: CASSLRRDRGFWEQYF
J gene: TRBJ2-5; D gene: NA; V gene: TRBV29-1; clone size: many; CDR3 DNA: TGCAGCGTTGAATGGTCTGTGTCTGAGGAGACCCAGTACTTC; CDR3 protein: CSVEWSVSEETQYF
J gene: TRBJ1-1; D gene: TRBD1; V gene: TRBV24-1; clone size: NA; CDR3 DNA: TGTGCCACCAGTGATCATCCCAAACAGGGGGCTATAGGGGAAGCTTTCTTT; CDR3 protein: CATSDHPKQGAIGEAFF
J gene: TRBJ2-1; D gene: NA; V gene: TRBV25-1; clone size: NA; CDR3 DNA: TGTGCCAGCAGTGTTTACGTGGCAGGATCCTACAATGAGCAGTTCTTC; CDR3 protein: CASSVYVAGSYNEQFF
J gene: TRBJ1-2; D gene: NA; V gene: TRBV29-1; clone size: many; CDR3 DNA: TGCAGCGTTCGTCCCGACTATGGCTACACCTTC; CDR3 protein: CSVRPDYGYTF
J gene: TRBJ2-3; D gene: NA; V gene: TRBV30; clone size: few; CDR3 DNA: TGTGCCTGGAGTGTAGTCTATGCAGATACGCAGTATTTT; CDR3 protein: CAWSVVYADTQYF
J gene: TRBJ2-7; D gene: TRBD2; V gene: TRBV7-9; clone size: NA; CDR3 DNA: TGTGCCAGCAGCGCCCCGGGACTAACAAACGAGCAGTACTTC; CDR3 protein: CASSAPGLTNEQYF
J gene: TRBJ2-5; D gene: NA; V gene: TRBV12-3/TRBV12-4; clone size: few; CDR3 DNA: TGTGCCAGCAGTCTGGACGGGGGTCTTGAAGAGACCCAGTACTTC; CDR3 protein: CASSLDGGLEETQYF
J gene: TRBJ1-1; D gene: NA; V gene: TRBV19; clone size: few; CDR3 DNA: TGTGCCACCGACACGGGGGGACCCACTGAAGCTTTCTTT; CDR3 protein: CATDTGGPTEAFF
J gene: TRBJ1-1; D gene: TRBD1; V gene: TRBV20-1; clone size: NA; CDR3 DNA: TGCAGTGCTAGAAACAGGGGCGGTACTGAAGCTTTCTTT; CDR3 protein: CSARNRGGTEAFF
J gene: TRBJ2-3; D gene: NA; V gene: TRBV28; clone size: NA; CDR3 DNA: TGTGCCAGCAGTTTTGACAGTGCCACAGATACGCAGTATTTT; CDR3 protein: CASSFDSATDTQYF
J gene: TRBJ2-1; D gene: NA; V gene: TRBV4-1; clone size: many; CDR3 DNA: TGCGCCAGCAGCCACTCCCCTGGCCTGGTGCACAATGAGCAGTTCTTC; CDR3 protein: CASSHSPGLVHNEQFF
J gene: TRBJ2-3; D gene: NA; V gene: TRBV6-5; clone size: many; CDR3 DNA: TGTGCCAGCAGTTCCATGGAAGGCGGTACGCAGTATTTT; CDR3 protein: CASSSMEGGTQYF
J gene: TRBJ2-1; D gene: NA; V gene: TRBV29-1; clone size: once; CDR3 DNA: TGCAGCGTTGAAGACGCCTGGGGGACACCGAGCTCCTACAATGAGCAGTTCTTC; CDR3 protein: CSVEDAWGTPSSYNEQFF
J gene: TRBJ2-2; D gene: NA; V gene: TRBV2; clone size: NA; CDR3 DNA: TGTGCCAGCACCAAATCGAACACCGGGGAGCTGTTTTTT; CDR3 protein: CASTKSNTGELFF
J gene: TRBJ2-5; D gene: NA; V gene: TRBV12-5; clone size: many; CDR3 DNA: TGTGCTAGTGGTTTGCAGGGACAAGAGACCCAGTACTTC; CDR3 protein: CASGLQGQETQYF
J gene: TRBJ1-6; D gene: NA; V gene: TRBV5-3; clone size: NA; CDR3 DNA: TGTGCCAGCAGCTTGCGGACAGTCCACGATTCACCCCTCCACTTT; CDR3 protein: CASSLRTVHDSPLHF
J gene: TRBJ1-1; D gene: NA; V gene: TRBV4-3; clone size: NA; CDR3 DNA: TGCGCCAGCAGCCAAGAAGAGGGGATGAACACTGAAGCTTTCTTT; CDR3 protein: CASSQEEGMNTEAFF
J gene: TRBJ2-2; D gene: NA; V gene: TRBV5-6; clone size: few; CDR3 DNA: TGTGCCAGCAGCGAAGAAGACCCGAACACCGGGGAGCTGTTTTTT; CDR3 protein: CASSEEDPNTGELFF